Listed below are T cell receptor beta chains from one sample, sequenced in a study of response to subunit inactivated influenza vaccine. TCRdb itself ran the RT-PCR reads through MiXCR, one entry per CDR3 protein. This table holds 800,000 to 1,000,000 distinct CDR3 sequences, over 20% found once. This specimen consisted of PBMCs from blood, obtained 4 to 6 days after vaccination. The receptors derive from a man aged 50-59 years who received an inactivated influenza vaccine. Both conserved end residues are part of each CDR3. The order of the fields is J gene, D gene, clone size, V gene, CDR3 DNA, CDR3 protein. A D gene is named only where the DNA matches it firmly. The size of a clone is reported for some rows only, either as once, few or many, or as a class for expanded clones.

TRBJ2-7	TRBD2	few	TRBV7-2	TGTGCCAGCAGCTTAGCGGTCGGGACTAGCGGGAGGCTTTACGAGCAGTACTTC	CASSLAVGTSGRLYEQYF
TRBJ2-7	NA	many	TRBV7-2	TGTGCCAGCAGCTTAGTTTCAGGGACCCACGAGCAGTACTTC	CASSLVSGTHEQYF
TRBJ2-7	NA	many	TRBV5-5	TGTGCCAGCAGCTTCGACCCTTCCTCCTACGAGCAGTACTTC	CASSFDPSSYEQYF
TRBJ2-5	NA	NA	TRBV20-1	TGCAGTGCTAGCCGACTAGGGGGTCGGGAGACCCAGTACTTC	CSASRLGGRETQYF
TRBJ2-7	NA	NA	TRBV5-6	TGTGCCAGCAAACTGGGGGACTACGAGCAGTACTTC	CASKLGDYEQYF
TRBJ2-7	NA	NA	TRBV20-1	TGCAGTGCAAGCGTCCCCAGGAGCTACGAGCAGTACTTC	CSASVPRSYEQYF
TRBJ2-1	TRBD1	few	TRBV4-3	TGCGCCAGCAGCCAAGATGGTACAGGGGGAAACAATGAGCAGTTCTTC	CASSQDGTGGNNEQFF
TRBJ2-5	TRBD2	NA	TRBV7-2	TGTGCCAGCAGCACAACCGGGACTACCACCCAGACCCAGTACTTC	CASSTTGTTTQTQYF
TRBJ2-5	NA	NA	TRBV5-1	TGCGCCAGCAGCTTAAGAGGACCTGCCCAAGAGACCCAGTACTTC	CASSLRGPAQETQYF
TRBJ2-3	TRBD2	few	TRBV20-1	TGCAGTGCTCCCGACCGACTAGCGGGAGCAGATACGCAGTATTTT	CSAPDRLAGADTQYF
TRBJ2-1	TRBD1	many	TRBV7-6	TGTGCCAGCAGCCTCAGGGGGCGTGAGCAGTTCTTC	CASSLRGREQFF
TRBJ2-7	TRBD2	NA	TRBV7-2	TGTGCCAGCAGCTTAGTCCTAGCGGGAGGAGCATACGAGCAGTACTTC	CASSLVLAGGAYEQYF
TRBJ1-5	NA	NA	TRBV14	TGTGCCAGCAGCCCGTATGGCAATCAGCCCCAGCATTTT	CASSPYGNQPQHF
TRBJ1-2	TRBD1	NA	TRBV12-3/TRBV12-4	TGTGCCAGCACCAAGGGACAGGGTCGGACTAACTATGGCTACACCTTC	CASTKGQGRTNYGYTF
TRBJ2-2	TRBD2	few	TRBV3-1	TGTGCCAGCAGCCAGGCGTGGCTAGCGGGAGTTACCGGGGAGCTGTTTTTT	CASSQAWLAGVTGELFF
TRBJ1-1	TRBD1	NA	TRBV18	TGTGCCAGCTCCCAATCGGACAGGTTCCACACTGAAGCTTTCTTT	CASSQSDRFHTEAFF
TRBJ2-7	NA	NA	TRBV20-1	TGCAGTGCTAGAGATTTGGGGGGTGTCGGGTACGAGCAGTACTTC	CSARDLGGVGYEQYF
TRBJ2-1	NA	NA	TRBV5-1	TGCGCCAGCAGCTTGGGGACAGATTTCTCCTACAATGAGCAGTTCTTC	CASSLGTDFSYNEQFF
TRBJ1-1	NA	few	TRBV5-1	TGCGCCAGCAGCTTTTCGATCGCGGATAACACTGAAGCTTTCTTT	CASSFSIADNTEAFF
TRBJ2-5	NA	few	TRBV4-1	TGCGCCAGCAGCCAAGATGGCGGGACGGAGACCCAGTACTTC	CASSQDGGTETQYF
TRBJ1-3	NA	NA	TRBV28	TGTGCCAGCAGCCGAGCCCCGATCTCTGGAAACACCATATATTTT	CASSRAPISGNTIYF
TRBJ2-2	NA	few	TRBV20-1	TGCAGTGCTAGAGATCGAAGCAGGATTAGCCGAGGGGACACCGGGGAGCTGTTTTTT	CSARDRSRISRGDTGELFF
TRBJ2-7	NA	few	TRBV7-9	TGTGCCGTAGAAAGGTGGGGGACCTCCTACGAGCAGTACTTC	CAVERWGTSYEQYF
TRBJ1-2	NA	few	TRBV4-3	TGCGCCAGCAGCCAACGCTGGGACGCTCTGGGGGGCTATGGCTACACCTTC	CASSQRWDALGGYGYTF
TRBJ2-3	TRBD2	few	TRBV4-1	TGCGCCAGCAGCCAAGACGGTAGCGGGCGAGATACGCAGTATTTT	CASSQDGSGRDTQYF
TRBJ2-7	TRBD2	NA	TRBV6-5	TGTGCCAGCAGTTACTTTAGCGGGAGCGCGGACGAGCAGTACTTC	CASSYFSGSADEQYF
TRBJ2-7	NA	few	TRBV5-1	TGCGCCAGCAGCTCCCCAGACACCAGTACCTACGAGCAGTACTTC	CASSSPDTSTYEQYF
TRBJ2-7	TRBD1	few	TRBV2	TGTGCCAGCAGTGGCGGGACAGGGAAGAACGAGCAGTACTTC	CASSGGTGKNEQYF
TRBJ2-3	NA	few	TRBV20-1	TGCAGTGCTACCGTCGGGGGACTCGCGCAGTATTTT	CSATVGGLAQYF
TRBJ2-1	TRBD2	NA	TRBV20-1	TGCTGTGCTAGAGTACGAGCGGGGAGCTCCTACAATGAGCAGTTCTTC	CCARVRAGSSYNEQFF
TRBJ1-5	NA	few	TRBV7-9	TGTGCCAGCAGCTTCGGCAGGGCCGGCAATCAGCCCCAGCATTTT	CASSFGRAGNQPQHF
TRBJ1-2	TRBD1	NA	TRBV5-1	TGCGCCAGCAGCTTCGACAGGGGAGCTGGCTACACCTTC	CASSFDRGAGYTF
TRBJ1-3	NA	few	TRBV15	TGTGCCACCAGCACTCATACCGCTACTAGGGCTTTGGGAAACACCATATATTTT	CATSTHTATRALGNTIYF
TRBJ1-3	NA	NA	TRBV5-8	TGTGCCAGCAGCTATTCCGGGATTCCTGGAAACACCATATATTTT	CASSYSGIPGNTIYF
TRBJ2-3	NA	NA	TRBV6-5	TGTGCCAGCAGTTACTCCTGGGCGGGGGCCACAGATACGCAGTATTTT	CASSYSWAGATDTQYF
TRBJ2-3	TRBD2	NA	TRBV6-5	TGTGCCAGCAGTTACGAGGCGGGGGGGCAAGATACGCAGTACTTT	CASSYEAGGQDTQYF
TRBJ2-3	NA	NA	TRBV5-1	TGCGCCAGCGACAGAGGAGGCGACACAGATACGCAGTATTTT	CASDRGGDTDTQYF
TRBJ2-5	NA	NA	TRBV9	TGTGCCAGCAGCGCCGCAGGGGGGGTAGGAGAGACCCAGTACTTC	CASSAAGGVGETQYF
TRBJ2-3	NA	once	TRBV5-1	TGCGCCAGCAGCTTCTCAGGGCCGGGCACAGATACGCAGTATTTT	CASSFSGPGTDTQYF
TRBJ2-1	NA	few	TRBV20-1	TGCAGTGCTGATGCAGGGTACAATGAGCAGTTCTTC	CSADAGYNEQFF
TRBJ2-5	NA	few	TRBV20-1	TGCAGTGCTAGAGACCCTTGGACGCAGACCCAGTACTTC	CSARDPWTQTQYF
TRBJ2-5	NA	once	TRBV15	TGTGCCACCAGCAGAGGGGGGCTTGTCGGAGAGACCCAGTACTTC	CATSRGGLVGETQYF
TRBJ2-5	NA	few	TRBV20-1	TGCAGTGCTAGAGCAGGGGCGGTGGAGACCCAGTACTTC	CSARAGAVETQYF
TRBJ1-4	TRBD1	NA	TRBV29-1	TGCAGCGTACTAGACAGGGGGCAAGATAATGAAAAACTGTATTTT	CSVLDRGQDNEKLYF
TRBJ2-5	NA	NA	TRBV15	TGTGCCACCAGCAGAGATCGAATAGAAGGGGGGCCCAATAAAGAGACCCAGTACTTC	CATSRDRIEGGPNKETQYF
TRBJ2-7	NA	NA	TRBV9	TGTGCCAGCAGCACCGATAGTGGCTGGGAGCAGTACTTC	CASSTDSGWEQYF
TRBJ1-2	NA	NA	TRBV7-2	TGTGCCAGCAGCTCGGGACACAACTATGGCTACACCTTC	CASSSGHNYGYTF
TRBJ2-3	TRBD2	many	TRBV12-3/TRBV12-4	TGTGCCAGCAGCGACCTTCTAGCGGGAAGCACAGATACGCAGTATTTT	CASSDLLAGSTDTQYF
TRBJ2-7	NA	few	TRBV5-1	TGCGCCAGCAGCTTTTCAGGGAACGGCGAGCAGTACTTC	CASSFSGNGEQYF
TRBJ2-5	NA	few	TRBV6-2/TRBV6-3	TGTGCCAGCAGACCACTGACAGAGACCCAGTACTTC	CASRPLTETQYF
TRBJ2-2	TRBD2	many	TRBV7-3	TGTGCCAGCAGCTTAACGCCAACCGTAAGCGGGACTAACACCGGGGAGCTGTTTTTT	CASSLTPTVSGTNTGELFF
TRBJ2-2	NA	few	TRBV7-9	TGTGCCAGCAGCTTTGCTGGGGTCGGCACCGGGGAGCTGTTTTTT	CASSFAGVGTGELFF
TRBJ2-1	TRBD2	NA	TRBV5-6	TGTGCCAGCAGCTTGTGGACTAGCGATAGGAATGAGCAGTTCTTC	CASSLWTSDRNEQFF